A selection of T cell receptor beta chains follows, all from one sample in a study of read filtering for tumor transcriptome and immune sequencing. TCRdb itself ran the reads through MiXCR, one entry per CDR3 protein. The sample has about 86,000 distinct CDR3 sequences, 12% seen once. The sequenced material came from a population of CD138-negative cells sorted from bone marrow. The receptor source for this set is a donor at least 40 years old with multiple myeloma. The CDR3 runs from the conserved cysteine through the conserved F or W. The D gene is left open where the match is weak. Size is stated for part of the rows, as once, few or many counts, or as a class when the clone is expanded.

TRBV3-1,15,TRBJ2-2,TRBD2,many,CASRSREKNTGELFF,TGTGCCAGCAGGTCGCGGGAGAAAAACACCGGGGAGCTGTTTTTT
TRBV6-1,15,TRBJ2-7,NA,many,CASSVTASRLYEQYF,TGTGCCAGCAGTGTGACAGCCAGTCGGTTGTACGAGCAGTACTTC
TRBV10-3,18,TRBJ2-7,TRBD2,many,CAISATGLAGIPTWEQYF,TGTGCCATCAGTGCTACAGGACTAGCGGGAATCCCCACATGGGAGCAGTACTTC
TRBV7-2,16,TRBJ2-1,NA,many,CASSFYLSGSYNEQFF,TGTGCCAGCAGCTTTTACCTCAGCGGGTCCTACAATGAGCAGTTCTTC
TRBV21-1,17,TRBJ2-3,NA,many,CASIFFGTGDVPDTQYF,TGTGCCAGCATATTCTTCGGGACAGGGGACGTGCCAGATACGCAGTATTTT
TRBV25-1,15,TRBJ1-1,TRBD1,many,CASSEVEGAKTEAFF,TGTGCCAGCAGTGAAGTAGAGGGGGCAAAAACTGAAGCTTTCTTT
TRBV5-6,15,TRBJ2-7,NA,many,CASSLGGTPSYEQYF,TGTGCCAGCAGCTTGGGGGGGACACCTTCCTACGAGCAGTACTTC
TRBV9,15,TRBJ1-1,TRBD1,many,CASSGGQLGNTEAFF,TGTGCCAGCAGCGGGGGACAGCTGGGTAACACTGAAGCTTTCTTT
TRBV7-8,15,TRBJ2-6,NA,many,CASSFRSSGANVLTF,TGTGCCAGCAGCTTTCGTTCTTCTGGGGCCAACGTCCTGACTTTC
TRBV20-1,12,TRBJ2-3,NA,NA,CSARVPGDTQYF,TGCAGTGCTAGAGTCCCCGGAGATACGCAGTATTTT
TRBV7-2,15,TRBJ2-1,NA,few,CASSLEPSGYNEQFF,TGTGCCAGCAGCTTAGAACCTTCGGGATACAATGAGCAGTTCTTC
TRBV12-3/TRBV12-4,14,TRBJ1-1,NA,few,CASSLERMNTEAFF,TGTGCCAGCAGTTTGGAGAGAATGAACACTGAAGCTTTCTTT